This T cell receptor beta chain was sequenced in a study of blood T cell repertoires in COVID-19. For the study at large: T cells, B-cell-depleted T cells, or PBMCs provided the cDNA or gDNA that served as material.

The CDR3 consists of 15 residues. Germline V CDR1 and CDR2: SGHAT, FQNNGV. Trimming took off 5 bases at V and 5 bases at J, with 17 bases between the two ends. Some clones are missing from TCRdb's copy, which holds only in-frame ones; the method was immunoSEQ multiplex PCR. The profile covers under 250,000 clones, with roughly 86% appearing a single time and approximately 5% taken by the ten largest. This clonotype was obtained from a woman over 75 with COVID-19, enrolled during active disease. V gene TRBV11-2 combines with J gene TRBJ2-3; possibly TRBD2 for D (5 bases). Specimen: peripheral blood. The CDR3 here is CASSATPQAVDTQYF. CDR3 coding DNA: TGTGCCAGCAGCGCGACCCCCCAAGCGGTAGATACGCAGTATTTT. Complete variable domain (other parts from reference TRBV11-2 and TRBJ2-3): EAGVAQSPRYKIIEKRQSVAFWCNPISGHATLYWYQQILGQGPKLLIQFQNNGVVDDSQLPKDRFSAERLKGVDSTLKIQPAKLEDSAVYLCASSATPQAVDTQYFGPGTRLTVL.